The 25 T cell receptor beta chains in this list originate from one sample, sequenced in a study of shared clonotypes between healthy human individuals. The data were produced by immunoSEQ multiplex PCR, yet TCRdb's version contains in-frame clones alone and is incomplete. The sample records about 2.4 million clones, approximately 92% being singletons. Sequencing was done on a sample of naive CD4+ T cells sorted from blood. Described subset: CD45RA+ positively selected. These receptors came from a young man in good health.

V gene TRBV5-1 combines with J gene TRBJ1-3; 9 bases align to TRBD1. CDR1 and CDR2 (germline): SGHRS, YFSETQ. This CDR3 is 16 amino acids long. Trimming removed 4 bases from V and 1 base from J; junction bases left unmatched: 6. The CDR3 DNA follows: TGCGCCAGCAGCAGGGGACAGGGAGTATCTGGAAACACCATATATTTT. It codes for CASSRGQGVSGNTIYF.

CDR3 loop: CASRRGDRVLDTEAFF. The CDR3 DNA follows: TGTGCCAGTAGGAGGGGGGACAGGGTGTTGGACACTGAAGCTTTCTTT. V usage is TRBV19 and J usage is TRBJ1-1; 9 positions match TRBD1. CDR3 length: 16 amino acids. Germline V gene lookup returns CDR1 LNHDA and CDR2 SQIVND (reference sequence). V was pared by 6 bases and J by 3 bases, with 11 bases of the junction left unmatched. Variable domain in full (rest from reference TRBV19 and TRBJ1-1): DGGITQSPKYLFRKEGQNVTLSCEQNLNHDAMYWYRQDPGQGLRLIYYSQIVNDFQKGDIAEGYSVSREKKESFPLTVTSAQKNPTAFYLCASRRGDRVLDTEAFFGQGTRLTVV.

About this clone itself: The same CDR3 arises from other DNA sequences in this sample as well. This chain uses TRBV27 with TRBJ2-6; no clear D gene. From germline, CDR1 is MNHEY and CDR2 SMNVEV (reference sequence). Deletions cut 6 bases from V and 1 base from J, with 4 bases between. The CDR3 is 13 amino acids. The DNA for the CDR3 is TGTGCCAGCAGAAGATCTGGGGCCAACGTCCTGACTTTC. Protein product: CASRRSGANVLTF.

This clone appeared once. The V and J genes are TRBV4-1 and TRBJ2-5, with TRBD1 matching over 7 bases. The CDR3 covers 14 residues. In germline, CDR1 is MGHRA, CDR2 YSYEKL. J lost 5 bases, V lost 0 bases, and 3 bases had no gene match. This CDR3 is CASSQEGRGETQYF. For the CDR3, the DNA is TGCGCCAGCAGCCAAGAGGGCAGGGGGGAGACCCAGTACTTC.

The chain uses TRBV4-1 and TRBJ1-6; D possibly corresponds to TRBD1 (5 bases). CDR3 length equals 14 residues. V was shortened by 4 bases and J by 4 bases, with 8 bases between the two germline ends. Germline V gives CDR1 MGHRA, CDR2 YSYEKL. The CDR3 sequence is CASSLDRYNSPLHF. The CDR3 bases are TGCGCCAGCAGCCTCGACAGATATAATTCACCCCTCCACTTT.

The CDR3 loop reads CASRGTGAHRYF. The CDR3 DNA sequence: TGTGCCAGCAGGGGGACAGGGGCCCACCGATACTTC. This rearrangement joins TRBV2 to TRBJ2-7; TRBD1 matches at 10 bases. This CDR3 is built from 12 residues. Germline loops: CDR1 SNHLY, CDR2 FYNNEI. With V trimmed by 6 bases and J by 13 bases, 9 bases remained unmatched.

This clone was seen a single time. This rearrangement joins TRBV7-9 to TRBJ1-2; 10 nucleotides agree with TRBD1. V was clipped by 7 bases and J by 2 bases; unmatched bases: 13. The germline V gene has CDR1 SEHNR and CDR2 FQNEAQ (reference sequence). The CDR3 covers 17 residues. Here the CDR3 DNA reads TGTGCCAGCATCCTATTCGCCGGGACAGGGGACAACTATGGCTACACCTTC. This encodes CASILFAGTGDNYGYTF.

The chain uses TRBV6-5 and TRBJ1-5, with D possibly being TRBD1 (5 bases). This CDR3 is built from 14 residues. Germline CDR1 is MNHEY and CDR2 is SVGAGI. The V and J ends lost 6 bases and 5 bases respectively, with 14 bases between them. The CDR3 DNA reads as TGTGCCAGCAGCCTCCAGGGAGGACATCAGCCCCAGCATTTT. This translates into CASSLQGGHQPQHF.

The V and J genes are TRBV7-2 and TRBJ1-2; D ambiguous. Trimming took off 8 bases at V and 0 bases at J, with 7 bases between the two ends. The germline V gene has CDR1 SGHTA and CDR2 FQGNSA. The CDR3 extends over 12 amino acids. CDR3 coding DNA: TGTGCCAGCCGACTGTCTAACTATGGCTACACCTTC. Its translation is CASRLSNYGYTF. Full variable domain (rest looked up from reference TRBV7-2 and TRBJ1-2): GAGVSQSPSNKVTEKGKDVELRCDPISGHTALYWYRQSLGQGLEFLIYFQGNSAPDKSGLPSDRFSAERTGGSVSTLTIQRTQQEDSAVYLCASRLSNYGYTFGSGTRLTVV.

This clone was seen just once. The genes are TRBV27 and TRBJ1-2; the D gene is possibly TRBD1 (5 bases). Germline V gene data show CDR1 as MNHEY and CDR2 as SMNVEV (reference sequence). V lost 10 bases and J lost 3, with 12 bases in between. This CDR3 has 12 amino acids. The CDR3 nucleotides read TGTGCCACTAGGGGCACCTACTATGGCTACACCTTC. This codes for CATRGTYYGYTF.

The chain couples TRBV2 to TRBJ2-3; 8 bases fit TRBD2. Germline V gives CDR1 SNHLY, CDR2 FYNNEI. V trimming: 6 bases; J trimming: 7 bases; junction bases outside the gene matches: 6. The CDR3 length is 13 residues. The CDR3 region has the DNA TGTGCCAGCAGGCAGACTAGCGCATATACGCAGTATTTT. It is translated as CASRQTSAYTQYF.

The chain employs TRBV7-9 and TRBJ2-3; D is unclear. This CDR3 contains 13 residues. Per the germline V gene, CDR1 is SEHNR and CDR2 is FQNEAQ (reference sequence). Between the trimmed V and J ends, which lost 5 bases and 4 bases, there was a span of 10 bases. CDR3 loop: CASSPPSSDTQYF. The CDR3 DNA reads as TGTGCCAGCAGCCCACCTTCCTCAGATACGCAGTATTTT.

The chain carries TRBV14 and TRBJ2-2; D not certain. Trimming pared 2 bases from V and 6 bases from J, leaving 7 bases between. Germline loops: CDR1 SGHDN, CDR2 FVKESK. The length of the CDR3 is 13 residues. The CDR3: CASSQISSGELFF. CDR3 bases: TGTGCCAGCAGCCAAATTTCTTCCGGGGAGCTGTTTTTT.

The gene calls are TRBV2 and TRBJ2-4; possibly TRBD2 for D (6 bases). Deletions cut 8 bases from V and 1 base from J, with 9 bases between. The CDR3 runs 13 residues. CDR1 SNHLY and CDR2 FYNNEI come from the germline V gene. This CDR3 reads CASAGLAKNIQYF. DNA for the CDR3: TGTGCCAGCGCGGGGTTGGCCAAAAACATTCAGTACTTC.

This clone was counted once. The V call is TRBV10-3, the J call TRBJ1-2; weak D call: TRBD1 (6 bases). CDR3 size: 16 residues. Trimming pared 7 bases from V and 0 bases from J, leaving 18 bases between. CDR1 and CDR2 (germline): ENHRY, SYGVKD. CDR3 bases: TGTGCCATCACCGGACAGCCTACTTTATCTAACTATGGCTACACCTTC. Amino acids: CAITGQPTLSNYGYTF.

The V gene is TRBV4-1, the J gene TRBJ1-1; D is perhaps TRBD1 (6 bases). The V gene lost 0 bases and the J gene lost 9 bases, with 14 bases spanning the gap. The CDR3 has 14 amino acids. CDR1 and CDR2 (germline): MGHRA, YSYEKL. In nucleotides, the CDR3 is TGCGCCAGCAGCCAAGATCGGGACATTCAACAAGCTTTCTTT. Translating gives CASSQDRDIQQAFF.

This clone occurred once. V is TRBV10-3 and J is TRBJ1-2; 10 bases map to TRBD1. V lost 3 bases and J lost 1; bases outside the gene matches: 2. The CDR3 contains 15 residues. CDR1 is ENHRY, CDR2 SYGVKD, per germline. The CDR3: CAISDDRGHNYGYTF. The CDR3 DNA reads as TGTGCCATCAGTGATGACAGGGGGCATAACTATGGCTACACCTTC.

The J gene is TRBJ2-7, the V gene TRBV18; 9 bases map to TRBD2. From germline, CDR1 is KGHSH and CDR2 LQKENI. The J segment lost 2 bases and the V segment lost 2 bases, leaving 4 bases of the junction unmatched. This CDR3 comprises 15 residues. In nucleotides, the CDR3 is TGTGCCAGCTCACCAAACGCGGGGGGGACCTACGAGCAGTACTTC. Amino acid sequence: CASSPNAGGTYEQYF.

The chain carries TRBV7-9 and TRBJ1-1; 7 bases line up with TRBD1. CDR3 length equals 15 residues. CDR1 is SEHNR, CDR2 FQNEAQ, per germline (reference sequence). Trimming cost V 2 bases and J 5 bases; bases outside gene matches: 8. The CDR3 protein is CASSLSVRGGTEAFF. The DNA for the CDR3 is TGTGCCAGCAGCTTATCTGTCAGGGGGGGAACTGAAGCTTTCTTT.

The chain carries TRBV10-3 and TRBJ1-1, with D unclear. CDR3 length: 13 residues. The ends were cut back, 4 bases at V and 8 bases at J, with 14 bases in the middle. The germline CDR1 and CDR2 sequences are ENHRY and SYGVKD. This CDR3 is CAISAPPDGEAFF. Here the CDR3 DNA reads TGTGCCATCAGTGCCCCCCCCGACGGCGAAGCTTTCTTT.

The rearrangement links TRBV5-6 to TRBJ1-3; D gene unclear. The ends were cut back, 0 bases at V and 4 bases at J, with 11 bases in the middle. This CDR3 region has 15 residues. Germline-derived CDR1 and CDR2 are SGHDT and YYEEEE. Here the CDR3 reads CASSLDPWVGNTIYF. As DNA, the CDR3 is TGTGCCAGCAGCTTGGATCCGTGGGTGGGAAACACCATATATTTT.

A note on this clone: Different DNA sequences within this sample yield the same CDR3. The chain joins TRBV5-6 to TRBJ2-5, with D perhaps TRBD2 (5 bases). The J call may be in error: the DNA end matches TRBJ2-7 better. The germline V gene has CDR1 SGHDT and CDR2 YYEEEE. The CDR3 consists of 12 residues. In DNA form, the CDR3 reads TGTGCCAGCAGCCAGGACTCATACGAGCAGTACTTC. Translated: CASSQDSYEQYF.

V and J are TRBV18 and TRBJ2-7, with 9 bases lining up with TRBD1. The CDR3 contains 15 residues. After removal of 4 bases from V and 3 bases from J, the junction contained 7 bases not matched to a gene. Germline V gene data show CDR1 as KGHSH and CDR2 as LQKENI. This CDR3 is CASSQTGQGNYEQYF. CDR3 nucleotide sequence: TGTGCCAGCTCACAAACGGGACAGGGTAACTACGAGCAGTACTTC. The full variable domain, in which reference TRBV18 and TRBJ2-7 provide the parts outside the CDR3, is NAGVMQNPRHLVRRRGQEARLRCSPMKGHSHVYWYRQLPEEGLKFMVYLQKENIIDESGMPKERFSAEFPKEGPSILRIQQVVRGDSAAYFCASSQTGQGNYEQYFGPGTRLTVT.

In nucleotides, the CDR3 is TGTGCCAGCAGTGAGCAAGAGGACCCGAGGAAACTGTTTTTT. Translated, it gives CASSEQEDPRKLFF. The chain recombines TRBV6-1 with TRBJ1-4; the D is unclear. CDR1 is MNHNS, CDR2 SASEGT, per germline. This CDR3 region has 14 residues. V dropped 3 bases and J dropped 11 bases, with 16 bases sitting between them.

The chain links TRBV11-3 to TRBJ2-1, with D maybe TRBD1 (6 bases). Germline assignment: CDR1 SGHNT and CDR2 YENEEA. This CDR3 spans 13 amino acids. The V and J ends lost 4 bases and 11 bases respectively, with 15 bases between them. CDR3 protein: CASSSRDTQKQFF. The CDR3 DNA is TGTGCCAGCAGCTCTAGGGACACTCAAAAGCAGTTCTTC.